This T cell receptor beta chain was retrieved from a study of blood T cell repertoires in COVID-19. The CDR3 is 13 residues long. Germline CDR1 is SGDLS and CDR2 is YYNGEE. Deletions cut 3 bases from V and 7 bases from J, with 13 bases between. Using immunoSEQ multiplex PCR, the repertoire was profiled, and TCRdb retains in-frame clones only, with some absent. The profile shows 250,000 to 350,000 clones, around 91% of them singletons. Sequencing was performed on PBMCs or T cells enriched from blood (not recorded which). The chain recombines TRBV9 with TRBJ1-2; weak D call: TRBD1 (6 bases). The receptor was derived from a young woman who had recovered from COVID-19. CDR3 residues: CASSAHSRGGYTF. In nucleotides, the CDR3 is TGTGCCAGCAGCGCCCACTCCAGGGGTGGCTACACCTTC.